Shown below are 32 T cell receptor beta chains from a single sample sequenced in a study of siplizumab effects on memory and regulatory T cells. The assay was immunoSEQ multiplex PCR, and TCRdb's table has in-frame clones only and misses some. The profile shows 90,000 to 120,000 clones, over 85% of them singletons. Material: Tregs sorted from blood. All receptors derive from a human donor in good health.

The rearrangement uses TRBV5-6 and TRBJ1-2; D possibly corresponds to TRBD1 (6 bases). Germline values: CDR1 SGHDT, CDR2 YYEEEE. The V gene lost 3 bases and the J gene lost 2 bases, with 17 bases spanning the gap. CDR3 size: 16 residues. The CDR3 DNA reads TGTGCCAGCAGCTCCGTCCCGGGACAAAGAAACTATGGCTACACCTTC. This encodes CASSSVPGQRNYGYTF.

This chain joins TRBV30 and TRBJ2-7, with D hard to call. The CDR3 is made up of 14 amino acids. With 3 bases removed from V and 2 bases from J, the gap between germline ends came to 14 bases. Germline loops: CDR1 GTSNPN, CDR2 SVGIG (reference sequence). CDR3 region: CAWRARTSAYEQYF. CDR3 DNA: TGTGCCTGGAGGGCAAGGACGTCTGCCTACGAGCAGTACTTC.

CDR3 in amino acids: CASSQESQRYPLYNEQFF. CDR3 DNA: TGTGCCAGCAGCCAAGAAAGCCAGCGGTATCCCCTCTACAATGAGCAGTTCTTC. This chain uses TRBV4-2 with TRBJ2-1; TRBD2 might be the D (5 bases). The CDR3 length is 18 residues. Germline V gene lookup returns CDR1 LGHNA and CDR2 YNFKEQ. V was shortened by 0 bases and J by 3 bases, with 18 bases between the two germline ends.

The CDR3 sequence: CASSSIGQPIEAFF. CDR3 nucleotides: TGTGCCAGCTCATCGATAGGACAGCCTATTGAAGCTTTCTTT. The chain recombines TRBV18 with TRBJ1-1; perhaps TRBD1 as D (6 bases). V lost 5 bases, J lost 7 bases, and 17 bases lay in between. This CDR3 has 14 residues. CDR1 and CDR2 from the germline V gene are KGHSH and LQKENI.

The chain has TRBV7-9 and TRBJ2-7; TRBD1 might be the D (7 bases). The CDR3 is made up of 13 amino acids. V lost 2 bases to trimming and J lost 6 bases, with 11 bases between them. In germline, CDR1 is SEHNR, CDR2 FQNEAQ (reference sequence). The CDR3, as DNA: TGTGCCAGCAGCTTAAACCAGGGGGGCGAGCAGTACTTC. This encodes CASSLNQGGEQYF.

The J gene is TRBJ1-2, the V gene TRBV5-6, with D perhaps TRBD1 (6 bases). The CDR3 extends over 13 amino acids. CDR1 SGHDT and CDR2 YYEEEE come from the germline V gene. V was trimmed by 4 bases and J by 8 bases, leaving 15 bases between them. The CDR3 is CASSLYRVGGYTF. The CDR3 nucleotides are TGTGCCAGCAGCCTATACAGGGTGGGAGGCTACACCTTC.

This sequence joins TRBV10-3 and TRBJ1-2, with D maybe TRBD1 (6 bases). Germline-derived CDR1 and CDR2 are ENHRY and SYGVKD. This CDR3 region has 15 residues. The germline V and J ends were trimmed by 2 bases and 4 bases, with 14 bases remaining between them. As DNA, the CDR3 is TGTGCCATCAGTGAGGTAGCAGGGGCCTCCTATGGCTACACCTTC. As protein: CAISEVAGASYGYTF.

The V gene is TRBV15, the J gene TRBJ1-5; a weak D match, TRBD1 (5 bases). The germline V gene has CDR1 LNHNV and CDR2 YYDKDF (reference sequence). V was pared by 0 bases and J by 6 bases, with 12 bases between. The CDR3 is made up of 15 amino acids. The CDR3 is CATSRDSRGIQPQHF. The CDR3 nucleotides read TGTGCCACCAGCAGAGATAGTCGGGGGATTCAGCCCCAGCATTTT.

In this sample, this clone turned up once. CDR3 in DNA: TGTGCCAGCTCACCGGGGGCAGGGGTATTGAACACTGAAGCTTTCTTT. This codes for CASSPGAGVLNTEAFF. The chain couples TRBV18 to TRBJ1-1; D perhaps matches TRBD1 (6 bases). Germline V CDR1 and CDR2: KGHSH, LQKENI. The V and J ends lost 3 bases and 0 bases respectively, with 14 bases between them. The CDR3 has 16 amino acids. Drawing the rest from reference TRBV18 and TRBJ1-1, the complete variable domain is NAGVMQNPRHLVRRRGQEARLRCSPMKGHSHVYWYRQLPEEGLKFMVYLQKENIIDESGMPKERFSAEFPKEGPSILRIQQVVRGDSAAYFCASSPGAGVLNTEAFFGQGTRLTVV.

V usage is TRBV7-2 and J usage is TRBJ2-3; the D call may be TRBD1 or TRBD2 (7 bases each). Germline V gene sequence: CDR1 SGHTA, CDR2 FQGNSA. The CDR3 runs to 15 residues. Trimming took 4 bases from V and 0 from J, leaving 11 bases between them. The CDR3 region has the DNA TGTGCCAGCAGCTCCAGGGGGGGGAGCACAGATACGCAGTATTTT. Translation gives CASSSRGGSTDTQYF.

A single count supports this clone. The V and J genes are TRBV6-1 and TRBJ1-1; perhaps TRBD1 as D (6 bases). This CDR3 is built from 12 residues. The V end was cut by 4 bases, the J end by 4 bases, with 7 bases between. The germline V gene has CDR1 MNHNS and CDR2 SASEGT. The CDR3 DNA follows: TGTGCCAGCAGTGTACAGGGCACTGAAGCTTTCTTT. It encodes CASSVQGTEAFF.

This clone was counted a single time. The V gene is TRBV7-9, the J gene TRBJ2-1; the match to TRBD1 covers 11 bases. CDR3 length: 17 residues. Trimming removed 1 base from V and 7 bases from J; junction bases left unmatched: 9. CDR1 SEHNR and CDR2 FQNEAQ come from the germline V gene (reference sequence). The CDR3 region is CASSLVRTGGPLNEQFF. Written as DNA, the CDR3 is TGTGCCAGCAGCTTAGTACGGACAGGGGGCCCCCTAAATGAGCAGTTCTTC.

The chain has TRBV5-1 and TRBJ2-7; TRBD1 matches at 8 bases. Germline V gene data show CDR1 as SGHRS and CDR2 as YFSETQ. J lost 4 bases, V lost 4 bases, and 13 bases had no gene match. This CDR3 is 16 amino acids long. The CDR3 here is CASSPSGQGPGYEQYF. CDR3 coding DNA: TGCGCCAGCAGCCCTTCAGGACAGGGCCCAGGGTACGAGCAGTACTTC.

V and J are TRBV5-6 and TRBJ1-1, with D maybe TRBD1 (6 bases). CDR3 size: 13 residues. The germline V gene has CDR1 SGHDT and CDR2 YYEEEE. Trimming removed 3 bases from V and 1 base from J, with 7 bases in between. CDR3 loop: CASSSRGNTEAFF. The CDR3, as DNA: TGTGCCAGCAGCTCCAGGGGGAACACTGAAGCTTTCTTT.

The chain joins TRBV19 to TRBJ2-1, with no clear D. This CDR3 is built from 14 residues. CDR1 and CDR2 (germline): LNHDA, SQIVND (reference sequence). The V end lost 5 bases, the J end lost 6 bases, and 14 bases lay between the germline ends. The DNA for the CDR3 is TGTGCCAGTAGTTTGGGTTTTGTCCCCAATGAGCAGTTCTTC. Translating it yields CASSLGFVPNEQFF.

This clone is a singleton in its sample. The chain employs TRBV5-1 and TRBJ2-2, with a tentative D call TRBD1 (5 bases). Germline loops: CDR1 SGHRS, CDR2 YFSETQ. This CDR3 has 14 amino acids. Trimming cost V 0 bases and J 4 bases, with 7 bases left between them. The CDR3 spells CASSLGQPTGELFF. The CDR3, as DNA: TGCGCCAGCAGCTTGGGACAGCCCACCGGGGAGCTGTTTTTT.

The chain couples TRBV18 to TRBJ2-7; the match to TRBD1 covers 9 bases. Germline values: CDR1 KGHSH, CDR2 LQKENI. Losses at the gene ends were 2 bases for V and 6 bases for J; bases not matched to a gene: 2. The CDR3 has 13 residues. CDR3 loop: CASSPTGGREQYF. DNA for the CDR3: TGTGCCAGCTCACCAACAGGGGGCCGCGAGCAGTACTTC.

This chain links TRBV6-1 with TRBJ2-7; D is perhaps TRBD1 or TRBD2 (5 bases each). V dropped 7 bases and J dropped 2 bases, with 18 bases sitting between them. This CDR3 spans 15 amino acids. Germline CDR1 MNHNS, CDR2 SASEGT. The CDR3 spells CASTLSGGLTYEQYF. The CDR3 DNA is TGTGCCAGCACCCTAAGTGGGGGTTTGACCTACGAGCAGTACTTC.

This sequence joins TRBV5-1 and TRBJ1-2, with a possible D match to TRBD1 (5 bases). The CDR3 is 13 amino acids. The V and J ends lost 0 bases and 7 bases respectively, with 10 bases between them. Germline lookup yields CDR1 SGHRS and CDR2 YFSETQ. CDR3 coding DNA: TGCGCCAGCAGCTTGGTTCAGGGACCTGGCTACACCTTC. This sequence encodes CASSLVQGPGYTF.

This sequence joins TRBV6-6 and TRBJ1-5; 9 bases fit TRBD1. The CDR3 sequence is 15 residues long. The germline V gene has CDR1 MNHNY and CDR2 SVGAGI (reference sequence). J was trimmed by 3 bases and V by 6 bases; bases with no gene match: 6. The CDR3 DNA is TGTGCCAGCAGCTCCGGGACAGGGTACAATCAGCCCCAGCATTTT. Amino acids: CASSSGTGYNQPQHF.

This clone was found once. The V and J genes are TRBV6-5 and TRBJ1-6; D may be TRBD1 (6 bases). The V gene lost 6 bases and the J gene lost 9 bases, with 15 bases spanning the gap. CDR1 and CDR2 (germline): MNHEY, SVGAGI. This CDR3 is built from 14 residues. CDR3 in amino acids: CASRSRGTVSPLHF. The CDR3 nucleotides read TGTGCCAGCAGAAGCAGGGGAACCGTTTCACCCCTCCACTTT.

The chain uses TRBV6-1 and TRBJ1-1; unclear D gene. V shed 6 bases and J shed 0 bases, with 8 bases lying between them. CDR3 length: 13 amino acids. The germline V gene has CDR1 MNHNS and CDR2 SASEGT. CDR3 region: CASRIVLNTEAFF. The CDR3 DNA reads TGTGCCAGCAGGATTGTCCTGAACACTGAAGCTTTCTTT.

The gene calls are TRBV9 and TRBJ2-1; D might be TRBD2 (5 bases). Deletions cut 0 bases from V and 0 bases from J, with 10 bases between. This CDR3 is built from 16 residues. Germline lookup yields CDR1 SGDLS and CDR2 YYNGEE. CDR3 coding DNA: TGTGCCAGCAGCGTAGGACTAACGAGCTCCTACAATGAGCAGTTCTTC. Residues: CASSVGLTSSYNEQFF.

The sample holds a few counts of this clone. The rearrangement links TRBV7-9 to TRBJ1-2, with 10 positions matching TRBD1. Trimming at V came to 5 bases and at J to 7 bases, leaving 7 bases not matched to a gene. Germline loops: CDR1 SEHNR, CDR2 FQNEAQ (reference sequence). The CDR3 totals 14 residues. DNA for the CDR3: TGTGCCAGCAGCCCCGACAGGGGGCAAAGTGGCTACACCTTC. Translated: CASSPDRGQSGYTF.

The chain has TRBV5-4 and TRBJ1-2; 12 nucleotides agree with TRBD1. The germline V gene encodes CDR1 SGHNT and CDR2 YYREEE (reference sequence). The V and J ends lost 4 bases and 7 bases, in that order; junction bases with no gene match: 8. The CDR3 spans 15 residues. The CDR3 sequence: CASSRQMGQGAGYTF. CDR3 bases: TGTGCCAGCAGCCGCCAAATGGGACAGGGGGCTGGCTACACCTTC.

The V call is TRBV5-4, the J call TRBJ1-2, with D uncertain. V lost 4 bases, J lost 4 bases, and 11 bases lay in between. The germline V gene encodes CDR1 SGHNT and CDR2 YYREEE (reference sequence). The CDR3 sequence is 13 residues long. The CDR3 nucleotides read TGTGCCAGCAGCCAGCACCCAACCTATGGCTACACCTTC. Translation gives CASSQHPTYGYTF.

The rearrangement joins TRBV7-2 to TRBJ1-1; D unclear. The CDR3 sequence is 13 residues long. Trimming shortened V by 0 bases and J by 11 bases, and 13 bases separated the two germline ends. Germline CDR1 is SGHTA and CDR2 is FQGNSA. The CDR3 bases are TGTGCCAGCAGCTTAGCAGGGCGGCCTCGGGCTTTCTTT. It specifies CASSLAGRPRAFF.

The V call is TRBV5-1, the J call TRBJ1-2; 9 nucleotides align to TRBD1. Per germline, CDR1 SGHRS and CDR2 YFSETQ. CDR3 length: 15 amino acids. Losses at the gene ends were 4 bases for V and 6 bases for J; bases not matched to a gene: 10. CDR3: CASSPGTGSHHGYTF. The CDR3 DNA is TGCGCCAGCAGCCCCGGGACAGGGAGTCACCATGGCTACACCTTC.

The V and J genes are TRBV2 and TRBJ1-3; no firm D call. Germline CDR1 is SNHLY and CDR2 is FYNNEI. This CDR3 comprises 13 residues. V gave up 7 bases and J gave up 2 bases, with 9 bases separating them. DNA for the CDR3: TGTGCCAGCACCGAAGCTGCTGGAAACACCATATATTTT. This encodes CASTEAAGNTIYF.

The chain links TRBV27 to TRBJ1-6; D is undetermined. Trimming cost V 3 bases and J 11 bases, with 8 bases left between them. This CDR3 contains 12 residues. Germline loops: CDR1 MNHEY, CDR2 SMNVEV (reference sequence). The CDR3 spells CASSFLGTPLHF. In DNA, the CDR3 is TGTGCCAGCAGTTTTCTGGGGACACCCCTCCACTTT.

The V and J genes are TRBV7-2 and TRBJ2-2, with 9 bases lining up with TRBD2. CDR1 and CDR2 from the germline V gene are SGHTA and FQGNSA. Trimming removed 5 bases from V and 8 bases from J; junction bases left unmatched: 6. The CDR3 has 14 residues. The CDR3 spells CASSPGLAPGELFF. The CDR3 nucleotides are TGTGCCAGCAGCCCTGGACTAGCGCCGGGGGAGCTGTTTTTT.

This chain joins TRBV6-6 and TRBJ2-2, with TRBD2 identical over 7 bases. CDR3 length equals 13 residues. Germline CDR1 is MNHNY and CDR2 is SVGAGI (reference sequence). The junction had 6 bases not matched to a gene; V was cut back by 7 bases and J by 7 bases. The CDR3 DNA reads TGTGCCAGCAACCGACTAGCTTTCGGGGAGCTGTTTTTT. Encoded protein: CASNRLAFGELFF.